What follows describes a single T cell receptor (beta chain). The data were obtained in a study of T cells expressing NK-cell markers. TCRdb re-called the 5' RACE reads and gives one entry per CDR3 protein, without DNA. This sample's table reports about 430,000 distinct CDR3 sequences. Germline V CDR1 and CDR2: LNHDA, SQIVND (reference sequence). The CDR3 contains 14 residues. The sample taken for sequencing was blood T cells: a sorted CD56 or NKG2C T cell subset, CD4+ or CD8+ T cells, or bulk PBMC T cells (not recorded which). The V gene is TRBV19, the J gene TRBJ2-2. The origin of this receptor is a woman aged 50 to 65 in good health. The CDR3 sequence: CASIGLGGTGELFF.